The present T cell receptor (beta chain) was sequenced within a study of blood T cell repertoires in COVID-19. Study-level background: T cells, B-cell-depleted T cells, or PBMCs provided the cDNA or gDNA that served as material.

The sample holds a few counts of this clone. Some clones are missing from TCRdb's copy, which holds only in-frame ones; the method was immunoSEQ multiplex PCR. This table holds 150,000 to 200,000 clones, over 80% found once. The receptor's source is a man younger than 40 with COVID-19, enrolled during active disease. The sequenced sample consisted of peripheral blood.

DNA of the CDR3: TGTGCCAGCAGCTGGCCAGAGACGGGGGATAGCAATCAGCCCCAGCATTTT. Residues: CASSWPETGDSNQPQHF. The V gene is TRBV7-2, the J gene TRBJ1-5; tentatively, D is TRBD1 (5 bases). V lost 4 bases and J 0 bases, leaving 16 bases between the germline ends. The CDR3 is made up of 17 amino acids. The germline CDR1 and CDR2 sequences are SGHTA and FQGNSA.